Shown below are 25 T cell receptor beta chains from a single sample sequenced in a study of control samples from healthy donors and cancer patients. Repertoires were generated with immunoSEQ multiplex PCR, while TCRdb's copy carries only in-frame clones and drops some. The sample lists about 59,000 clones, about 92% occurring once. The material sequenced was PBMCs. All receptors derive from a man aged 35 to 55 with colorectal cancer.

The V gene is TRBV18, the J gene TRBJ1-5; no clear D gene. The V gene lost 2 bases and the J gene lost 7 bases, with 15 bases spanning the gap. Per germline, CDR1 KGHSH and CDR2 LQKENI. The CDR3 has 15 amino acids. In DNA, the CDR3 is TGTGCCAGCTCACCAAGGGTGGAGGGCGGACAGCCCCAGCATTTT. This gives the protein CASSPRVEGGQPQHF.

In this sample, this clone turned up once. The V and J genes are TRBV30 and TRBJ2-1, with 9 bases matching TRBD2. From germline, CDR1 is GTSNPN and CDR2 SVGIG (reference sequence). The V gene end was trimmed by 2 bases and the J gene end by 4 bases; junction bases not matched to a gene: 6. This CDR3 region has 15 residues. The CDR3 spells CAWSRRGGLYNEQFF. The DNA of the CDR3 is TGTGCCTGGAGTCGGCGGGGGGGCCTTTACAATGAGCAGTTCTTC. Looking up the rest from reference TRBV30 and TRBJ2-1 gives the full variable domain: SQTIHQWPATLVQPVGSPLSLECTVEGTSNPNLYWYRQAAGRGLQLLFYSVGIGQISSEVPQNLSASRPQDRQFILSSKKLLLSDSGFYLCAWSRRGGLYNEQFFGPGTRLTVL.

The rearrangement links TRBV11-3 to TRBJ1-2; 8 nucleotides agree with TRBD1. The CDR3 has 17 residues. V trimming: 5 bases; J trimming: 5 bases; junction bases outside the gene matches: 16. CDR1 and CDR2 (germline): SGHNT, YENEEA. CDR3 nucleotide sequence: TGTGCCAGCAGCCGGGAAGGCGCAGGGGGCATTGGGTATGGCTACACCTTC. This gives the protein CASSREGAGGIGYGYTF.

The chain has TRBV3-1 (or the pseudogene TRBV3-2) and TRBJ2-1; D remains unclear. Looked up from germline, CDR1 is LGHDT and CDR2 is YNNKEL (reference sequence). Between the trimmed V and J ends, which lost 5 bases and 8 bases, there was a span of 13 bases. This CDR3 region has 13 residues. In nucleotides, the CDR3 is TGTGCCAGCAGCTCCTCTAATTTCCATGAGCAGTTCTTC. Its protein is CASSSSNFHEQFF.

The genes are TRBV19 and TRBJ2-5; 9 bases match TRBD2. Germline-derived CDR1 and CDR2 are LNHDA and SQIVND (reference sequence). The V and J ends lost 5 bases and 5 bases, in that order; junction bases with no gene match: 6. This CDR3 contains 14 residues. In DNA form, the CDR3 reads TGTGCCAGTAGTCTCGGGACTAGCAGGGAGACCCAGTACTTC. It encodes CASSLGTSRETQYF.

The chain links TRBV27 to TRBJ1-4; tentatively, D is TRBD1 (6 bases). Between the trimmed V and J ends, which lost 6 bases and 5 bases, there was a span of 22 bases. The germline gives CDR1 MNHEY, CDR2 SMNVEV (reference sequence). The CDR3 contains 17 residues. CDR3 nucleotides: TGTGCCAGCAGCCGATACCGGACAGACAGAGGAAATGAAAAACTGTTTTTT. Amino acid sequence: CASSRYRTDRGNEKLFF.

The chain recombines TRBV7-9 with TRBJ2-1; 7 positions match TRBD1. This CDR3 is built from 15 residues. V lost 4 bases and J lost 8; bases outside the gene matches: 11. CDR1 and CDR2 from the germline V gene are SEHNR and FQNEAQ (reference sequence). DNA for the CDR3: TGTGCCAGCAGCTCGTTCATCGAGGGGGCTTATGAGCAGTTCTTC. The encoded protein is CASSSFIEGAYEQFF.

The chain links TRBV29-1 to TRBJ1-4; D gene uncertain. The germline gives CDR1 SQVTM, CDR2 ANQGSEA. The CDR3 loop spans 13 amino acids. V was trimmed by 3 bases and J by 3 bases, leaving 8 bases between them. The chain's CDR3 is CSVDLQSNEKLFF. CDR3 sequence (DNA): TGCAGCGTTGATCTCCAGTCTAATGAAAAACTGTTTTTT.

V gene TRBV6-5 combines with J gene TRBJ1-2; 7 nucleotides align to TRBD1. The CDR3 covers 15 residues. The trim removed 6 bases at V and 5 bases at J, leaving 12 bases unmatched. Germline V gives CDR1 MNHEY, CDR2 SVGAGI. This CDR3 is CASSNPGRGGYGYTF. In DNA, the CDR3 is TGTGCCAGCAGCAACCCGGGCAGGGGGGGGTATGGCTACACCTTC.

This clone has a single count. The J gene is TRBJ2-7, the V gene TRBV25-1; D might be TRBD1 (6 bases). The CDR3 is made up of 17 amino acids. Between the trimmed V and J ends, which lost 6 bases and 3 bases, there was a span of 24 bases. Germline V gives CDR1 MGHDK, CDR2 SYGVNS. CDR3 residues: CASRIQGWLAVSYEQYF. DNA for the CDR3: TGTGCCAGCAGAATACAGGGTTGGCTAGCTGTCAGCTACGAGCAGTACTTC.

V and J are TRBV14 and TRBJ2-3, with TRBD1 as a possible D gene (7 bases). The CDR3 sequence is 15 residues long. Trimming left V 3 bases short and J 2 bases short, with 12 bases between. CDR1 is SGHDN and CDR2 is FVKESK in the germline V gene. The CDR3 coding sequence is TGTGCCAGCAGCCAGGACAGGACTACCACAGATACGCAGTATTTT. Translated: CASSQDRTTTDTQYF.

The chain uses TRBV6-6 and TRBJ2-2; 7 bases map to TRBD1. Germline V gene sequence: CDR1 MNHNY, CDR2 SVGAGI (reference sequence). V dropped 3 bases and J dropped 2; count of bases not matched to a gene: 3. The CDR3 runs to 15 residues. The CDR3 here is CASSYQGVNTGELFF. CDR3 bases: TGTGCCAGCAGTTATCAGGGGGTTAACACCGGGGAGCTGTTTTTT.

This clone was observed a single time. The chain employs TRBV29-1 and TRBJ1-2, with D uncertain. Between the trimmed V and J ends, which lost 2 bases and 4 bases, there was a span of 14 bases. The germline CDR1 and CDR2 sequences are SQVTM and ANQGSEA. This CDR3 is 14 amino acids long. The DNA for the CDR3 is TGCAGCGTTGAAAAGAATAGGGTTAGCTATGGCTACACCTTC. Its translation: CSVEKNRVSYGYTF.

The rearrangement joins TRBV6-6 to TRBJ1-5; no firm D call. The V gene's germline CDR1 is MNHNY and CDR2 SVGAGI (reference sequence). CDR3 length: 14 residues. Between the trimmed V and J ends, which lost 5 bases and 4 bases, there was a span of 12 bases. The CDR3 sequence: CASSPVDGNQPQHF. CDR3 sequence (DNA): TGTGCCAGCAGTCCAGTAGACGGAAATCAGCCCCAGCATTTT.

The CDR3 nucleotides are TGTGCCAGCGGGTACCCGGGACAGGGTCAGAGCTACACCTTC. Its translation is CASGYPGQGQSYTF. The chain joins TRBV6-5 to TRBJ1-2; TRBD1 agrees at 9 bases. Germline trimming cut 8 bases from V and 9 bases from J; bases unmatched to any gene: 13. The CDR3 has 14 amino acids. Germline assignment: CDR1 MNHEY and CDR2 SVGAGI.

The V call is TRBV15, the J call TRBJ1-4; D is unresolved. Per the germline V gene, CDR1 is LNHNV and CDR2 is YYDKDF (reference sequence). The V end lost 3 bases, the J end lost 4 bases, and 6 bases lay between the germline ends. The CDR3 length is 13 residues. CDR3 sequence (DNA): TGTGCCACCAGCAGGGGCTATAATGAAAAACTGTTTTTT. Translated, it gives CATSRGYNEKLFF.

This clone was detected only once. The genes are TRBV29-1 and TRBJ2-1, with no clear D. CDR1 SQVTM and CDR2 ANQGSEA come from the germline V gene. V lost 4 bases, J lost 4 bases, and 11 bases lay in between. The CDR3 runs to 13 residues. In nucleotides, the CDR3 is TGCAGCGTTGGCGTAGGGCTTTACAATGAGCAGTTCTTC. Translated, it gives CSVGVGLYNEQFF.

The chain recombines TRBV5-1 with TRBJ2-2; D ambiguous. Per germline, CDR1 SGHRS and CDR2 YFSETQ. There are 13 residues in the CDR3. V was clipped by 5 bases and J by 6 bases, with 11 bases between them. CDR3 sequence: CASSWWLAGELFF. In DNA form, the CDR3 reads TGCGCCAGCAGTTGGTGGCTAGCCGGGGAGCTGTTTTTT.

Only one count was recorded for this clone. The chain has TRBV30 and TRBJ1-5, with 7 bases fitting TRBD1. The germline V gene has CDR1 GTSNPN and CDR2 SVGIG (reference sequence). The CDR3 sequence is 16 residues long. After removal of 1 base from V and 0 bases from J, the junction contained 6 bases not matched to a gene. In nucleotides, the CDR3 is TGTGCCTGGAGTGCCTCAGGGACAGCTAGCAATCAGCCCCAGCATTTT. Its translation: CAWSASGTASNQPQHF.

J is TRBJ1-2 and V is TRBV5-1; D unclear. This CDR3 is built from 19 residues. CDR1 and CDR2 from the germline V gene are SGHRS and YFSETQ. Trimming shortened V by 2 bases and J by 0 bases, and 23 bases separated the two germline ends. CDR3 sequence reads: CASSLLWDGKIPANYGYTF. The CDR3 nucleotides read TGCGCCAGCAGCTTACTCTGGGATGGAAAAATCCCAGCTAACTATGGCTACACCTTC.

This clone was seen just once. The chain uses TRBV18 and TRBJ1-3, with TRBD1 identical over 8 bases. V dropped 3 bases and J dropped 4; count of bases not matched to a gene: 8. This CDR3 spans 16 amino acids. Germline loops: CDR1 KGHSH, CDR2 LQKENI. CDR3 region: CASSPSGGSSGNTIYF. CDR3 in DNA: TGTGCCAGCTCACCCTCAGGGGGCAGTTCAGGAAACACCATATATTTT.

CDR3 DNA sequence: TGTGCCAGCAGCTTGCCTAGCGGGAGTCAAGAGACCCAGTACTTC. This gives the protein CASSLPSGSQETQYF. The chain is built from TRBV5-4 and TRBJ2-5; 10 bases are shared with TRBD2. Germline CDR1 and CDR2: SGHNT and YYREEE (reference sequence). The CDR3 consists of 15 residues. Trimming cost V 1 base and J 2 bases; bases outside gene matches: 2. The full variable domain, with the rest looked up from reference TRBV5-4 and TRBJ2-5, is ETGVTQSPTHLIKTRGQQVTLRCSSQSGHNTVSWYQQALGQGPQFIFQYYREEENGRGNFPPRFSGLQFPNYSSELNVNALELDDSALYLCASSLPSGSQETQYFGPGTRLLVL.

The rearrangement uses TRBV3-1 (or the pseudogene TRBV3-2) and TRBJ1-1; D is possibly TRBD1 (5 bases). V lost 1 base to trimming and J lost 4 bases, with 10 bases between them. The CDR3 sequence is 14 residues long. Germline V gene sequence: CDR1 LGHDT, CDR2 YNNKEL (reference sequence). The CDR3 loop is CASSQGGRSTEAFF. CDR3 bases: TGTGCCAGCAGCCAAGGGGGACGGTCCACTGAAGCTTTCTTT.

The V call is TRBV18, the J call TRBJ2-5; 7 nucleotides line up with TRBD2. The germline CDR1 and CDR2 sequences are KGHSH and LQKENI. The CDR3 spans 13 residues. V was clipped by 8 bases and J by 1 base; unmatched bases: 4. The CDR3 DNA reads TGTGCCAGCCAAGGGAGGGTCCAAGAGACCCAGTACTTC. Residues: CASQGRVQETQYF.

The chain carries TRBV16 and TRBJ1-3; 7 bases are a match to TRBD1. Looked up from germline, CDR1 is KGHSY and CDR2 is FQNENV. V shed 2 bases and J 0 bases; nucleotides not matched to a gene: 1. The CDR3 loop spans 15 amino acids. The CDR3 DNA reads TGTGCCAGCAGCCAAGACAGGGTCTCTGGAAACACCATATATTTT. It translates to CASSQDRVSGNTIYF.